This entry lists 24 T cell receptor beta chains sequenced from one sample in a study of blood T cell repertoires in COVID-19 (dated by TCRdb to the early 2020s). The protocol used for the library was the immunoSEQ multiplex PCR assay. This is the immuneACCESS table as TCRdb keeps it, with only in-frame sequences that have V and J called. A part of the clones is gone; compared with another copy, unresolved V genes explain less than half, and the rest is unexplained. This sample holds about 250,000 clones; approximately 89% were observed only once. The leading ten clones occupy around 3.1% of the sample. The sequenced sample was PBMCs or T cells enriched from blood (not recorded which). The origin of the receptors is a woman in her thirties or forties who had been exposed to COVID-19.

DNA of the CDR3: TGTGCCAGCTACGGGGGAGGGTCTGGCTATGGCTACACCTTC. As protein: CASYGGGSGYGYTF. The chain is built from TRBV28 and TRBJ1-2; possible D gene TRBD1, 5 bases. Per the germline V gene, CDR1 is MDHEN and CDR2 is SYDVKM. The CDR3 totals 14 residues. V lost 8 bases and J 4 bases, leaving 17 bases between the germline ends.

The gene calls are TRBV2 and TRBJ1-5; the match to TRBD1 covers 8 bases. The germline V gene encodes CDR1 SNHLY and CDR2 FYNNEI. The CDR3 has 14 amino acids. Losses at the gene ends were 6 bases for V and 2 bases for J; bases not matched to a gene: 3. The DNA of the CDR3 is TGTGCCAGCAGGGACAGGGACGGCAATCAGCCCCAGCATTTT. This sequence encodes CASRDRDGNQPQHF.

This chain links TRBV10-2 with TRBJ2-7; tentatively, D is TRBD1 (5 bases). V gave up 2 bases and J gave up 6 bases, with 8 bases separating them. This CDR3 is built from 12 residues. Germline CDR1 reads WSHSY; CDR2 reads SAAADI. CDR3 loop: CASSEVGVEQYV. In nucleotides, the CDR3 is TGCGCCAGCAGTGAGGTAGGGGTCGAGCAGTACGTC.

The chain employs TRBV7-9 and TRBJ1-5, with 7 bases identical to TRBD1. The CDR3 has 17 residues. Losses at the gene ends were 5 bases for V and 1 base for J; bases not matched to a gene: 11. In germline, CDR1 is SEHNR, CDR2 FQNEAQ (reference sequence). The chain's CDR3 is CASSPGVGTVSNQPQHF. CDR3 sequence (DNA): TGTGCCAGCAGCCCGGGGGTTGGGACAGTGAGCAATCAGCCCCAGCATTTT. Combining the CDR3 with reference TRBV7-9 and TRBJ1-5 gives the whole variable domain DTGVSQNPRHKITKRGQNVTFRCDPISEHNRLYWYRQTLGQGPEFLTYFQNEAQLEKSRLLSDRFSAERPKGSFSTLEIQRTEQGDSAMYLCASSPGVGTVSNQPQHFGDGTRLSIL.

The genes are TRBV7-9 and TRBJ1-1; tentatively, D is TRBD1 (6 bases). Trimming removed 5 bases at V and 8 bases at J, with 15 bases between. The CDR3 sequence is 13 residues long. CDR1 and CDR2 from the germline V gene are SEHNR and FQNEAQ (reference sequence). Here the CDR3 reads CASSLLFGTEAFF. The CDR3 DNA follows: TGTGCCAGCAGCCTACTATTTGGGACAGAAGCTTTCTTT.

This clone was seen repeatedly, ten times or more. V and J are TRBV7-2 and TRBJ1-1, with unresolved D. The germline CDR1 and CDR2 sequences are SGHTA and FQGNSA. V gave up 2 bases and J gave up 3 bases, with 19 bases separating them. The CDR3 covers 17 residues. In DNA, the CDR3 is TGTGCCAGCAGCTTACTCAGGAGCGGGCTAGAGGACACTGAAGCTTTCTTT. It encodes CASSLLRSGLEDTEAFF.

In the case of this clone: An end of the junction differs from the germline gene, which may be a read error. The chain employs TRBV5-1 and TRBJ2-5; 8 nucleotides agree with TRBD2. CDR3 length equals 17 residues. Germline lookup yields CDR1 SGHRS and CDR2 YFSETQ. Written as DNA, the CDR3 is TGTGCCAGCAGCTTGGTGTCCGGGACTAGGGGTTTTGAGACCCAGTACTTC. It specifies CASSLVSGTRGFETQYF.

In DNA form, the CDR3 reads TGTGCCAGCCGAAGGTTGACAGAGAACTATGGCTACACCTTC. This sequence encodes CASRRLTENYGYTF. The chain has TRBV6-5 and TRBJ1-2; possible D gene TRBD1, 5 bases. Trimming left V 8 bases short and J 2 bases short, with 15 bases between. The CDR3 runs 14 residues. Germline CDR1 and CDR2: MNHEY and SVGAGI.

The chain links TRBV5-1 to TRBJ2-3, with 13 positions matching TRBD2. The germline CDR1 and CDR2 sequences are SGHRS and YFSETQ. The CDR3 sequence is 16 residues long. The V segment lost 3 bases and the J segment 2 bases; nucleotides outside the gene matches: 3. CDR3 amino acids: CASSWGLAGTTDTQYF. The CDR3 DNA sequence: TGCGCCAGCAGCTGGGGACTAGCGGGGACCACAGATACGCAGTATTTT.

The rearrangement uses TRBV28 and TRBJ2-4; the D gene is possibly TRBD2 (5 bases). The CDR3 runs to 14 residues. Deletions cut 8 bases from V and 4 bases from J, with 15 bases between. Germline lookup yields CDR1 MDHEN and CDR2 SYDVKM. This chain's CDR3 is CASGWSGLKNIQYF. The CDR3 DNA sequence: TGTGCCAGCGGCTGGAGTGGACTTAAAAACATTCAGTACTTC.

The rearrangement links TRBV6-4 to TRBJ1-6, with a possible D match to TRBD1 (6 bases). Looked up from germline, CDR1 is MRHNA and CDR2 is SNTAGT. Trimming shortened V by 0 bases and J by 9 bases, and 21 bases separated the two germline ends. The CDR3 consists of 18 residues. CDR3 region: CASSDSRRGLIAFSPLHF. DNA of the CDR3: TGTGCCAGCAGTGACTCGAGGCGGGGGCTGATAGCCTTTTCACCCCTCCACTTT.

The chain uses TRBV7-2 and TRBJ2-7; TRBD1 aligns across 7 bases. Germline CDR1 and CDR2: SGHTA and FQGNSA. This CDR3 is 17 amino acids long. Trimming at V came to 6 bases and at J to 2 bases, leaving 16 bases not matched to a gene. As DNA, the CDR3 is TGTGCCAGCAGTTTGTCCCGGGACAGTCTTCAGCCCTACGAGCAGTACTTC. Protein product: CASSLSRDSLQPYEQYF. The full variable domain, its missing parts supplied by reference TRBV7-2 and TRBJ2-7, is GAGVSQSPSNKVTEKGKDVELRCDPISGHTALYWYRQSLGQGLEFLIYFQGNSAPDKSGLPSDRFSAERTGGSVSTLTIQRTQQEDSAVYLCASSLSRDSLQPYEQYFGPGTRLTVT.

The rearrangement links TRBV3-1 (or the pseudogene TRBV3-2) to TRBJ1-1; TRBD1 agrees at 10 bases. Germline values: CDR1 LGHDT, CDR2 YNNKEL (reference sequence). The V and J ends lost 4 bases and 4 bases, in that order; junction bases with no gene match: 6. This CDR3 has 15 amino acids. The CDR3 DNA is TGTGCCAGCAGCCCATATCGACAGGGGGCCACTGAAGCTTTCTTT. This encodes CASSPYRQGATEAFF.

The chain is built from TRBV18 and TRBJ1-1; D gene ambiguous. V lost 3 bases and J 2 bases, leaving 10 bases between the germline ends. The CDR3 consists of 14 residues. Germline CDR1 reads KGHSH; CDR2 reads LQKENI. As DNA, the CDR3 is TGTGCCAGCTCACCCGCCGAGAGAAACACTGAAGCTTTCTTT. Translation gives CASSPAERNTEAFF.

For the CDR3, the DNA is TGCGCCAGCAGCCCGCCGACAGGGGCAATCTATGGCTACACCTTC. It encodes CASSPPTGAIYGYTF. The chain is built from TRBV5-1 and TRBJ1-2; 8 positions agree with TRBD1. Germline V gives CDR1 SGHRS, CDR2 YFSETQ. With V trimmed by 4 bases and J by 4 bases, 9 bases remained unmatched. This CDR3 comprises 15 residues.

The chain couples TRBV12-3 or TRBV12-4 to TRBJ2-7, with TRBD2 as a possible D gene (6 bases). The CDR3 loop spans 13 amino acids. V was pared by 5 bases and J by 7 bases, with 15 bases between. The CDR3 DNA reads TGTGCCAGCAGTACTAGCTCATCTGGGGAGCAGTACTTC. Amino acids: CASSTSSSGEQYF.

The chain couples TRBV29-1 to TRBJ2-5; 13 positions agree with TRBD2. J lost 7 bases, V lost 3 bases, and 8 bases had no gene match. Germline assignment: CDR1 SQVTM and CDR2 ANQGSEA. There are 15 residues in the CDR3. The CDR3 region is CSVEDGTSGAGTQYF. The CDR3 coding sequence is TGCAGCGTTGAGGACGGGACTAGCGGGGCAGGGACCCAGTACTTC. Together with reference TRBV29-1 and TRBJ2-5, the CDR3 gives the full variable domain: SAVISQKPSRDICQRGTSLTIQCQVDSQVTMMFWYRQQPGQSLTLIATANQGSEATYESGFVIDKFPISRPNLTFSTLTVSNMSPEDSSIYLCSVEDGTSGAGTQYFGPGTRLLVL.

This sequence joins TRBV13 and TRBJ2-1, with a possible D match to TRBD2 (5 bases). CDR1 and CDR2 from the germline V gene are PRHDT and FYEKMQ (reference sequence). The CDR3 is 15 residues long. V dropped 0 bases and J dropped 3 bases, with 9 bases sitting between them. CDR3 loop: CASSLGLADYNEQFF. DNA for the CDR3: TGTGCCAGCAGCTTAGGTCTAGCAGACTACAATGAGCAGTTCTTC.

The V call is TRBV7-6, the J call TRBJ2-2, with 12 bases lining up with TRBD2. J gave up 6 bases and V 5 bases, and 10 bases lay outside the gene matches. This CDR3 region has 17 residues. Germline V gene data show CDR1 as SGHVS and CDR2 as FNYEAQ. CDR3: CASSPTSGGPVPGELFF. CDR3 DNA: TGTGCCAGCAGCCCGACTAGCGGGGGACCCGTCCCCGGGGAGCTGTTTTTT.

V and J are TRBV5-1 and TRBJ2-7; D unclear. The CDR3 loop spans 15 amino acids. Germline V CDR1 and CDR2: SGHRS, YFSETQ. V was clipped by 4 bases and J by 0 bases, with 14 bases between them. CDR3 DNA: TGCGCCAGCAGCCCCAACAGCCCAAGCTCCTACGAGCAGTACTTC. This sequence encodes CASSPNSPSSYEQYF.

The chain joins TRBV9 to TRBJ1-2; D not certain. This CDR3 comprises 12 residues. Per the germline V gene, CDR1 is SGDLS and CDR2 is YYNGEE. The V and J ends lost 8 bases and 4 bases respectively, with 12 bases between them. The CDR3 loop is CASRHSTYGYTF. CDR3 in DNA: TGTGCCAGTCGGCACAGTACCTATGGCTACACCTTC. The variable domain in full, completed from reference TRBV9 and TRBJ1-2, reads DSGVTQTPKHLITATGQRVTLRCSPRSGDLSVYWYQQSLDQGLQFLIQYYNGEERAKGNILERFSAQQFPDLHSELNLSSLELGDSALYFCASRHSTYGYTFGSGTRLTVV.

This clone has a single count. The chain is built from TRBV5-6 and TRBJ1-4; D is uncertain. CDR1 and CDR2 from the germline V gene are SGHDT and YYEEEE. CDR3 size: 14 residues. Deletions cut 0 bases from V and 4 bases from J, with 7 bases between. In nucleotides, the CDR3 is TGTGCCAGCAGCTTGGGGCAATATAATGAAAAACTGTTTTTT. Translation gives CASSLGQYNEKLFF. Full variable domain (outside the CDR3, taken from reference TRBV5-6 and TRBJ1-4): DAGVTQSPTHLIKTRGQQVTLRCSPKSGHDTVSWYQQALGQGPQFIFQYYEEEERQRGNFPDRFSGHQFPNYSSELNVNALLLGDSALYLCASSLGQYNEKLFFGSGTQLSVL.

A few counts support this clone. The CDR3 protein is CASSLASLAGGGEQFF. As DNA, the CDR3 is TGTGCCAGCAGCTTAGCGAGCCTAGCGGGGGGAGGTGAGCAGTTCTTC. This chain connects TRBV11-1 to TRBJ2-1; TRBD2 matches at 11 bases. CDR3 length: 16 amino acids. Looked up from germline, CDR1 is SGHAT and CDR2 is FQDESV (reference sequence). The ends lost 0 bases at V and 9 bases at J; junction bases unmatched: 7.

This sequence joins TRBV5-4 and TRBJ1-1; D uncertain. The CDR3 length is 14 residues. Germline-derived CDR1 and CDR2 are SGHNT and YYREEE (reference sequence). The V end lost 0 bases, the J end lost 0 bases, and 6 bases lay between the germline ends. As DNA, the CDR3 is TGTGCCAGCAGCTTGGGAGGTCTGAACACTGAAGCTTTCTTT. Translated, it gives CASSLGGLNTEAFF.